The 30 T cell receptor beta chains below were found in one sample sequenced in a study of blood T cells in healthy people across ages. A sample-barcoded 5' primer and a J-beta primer mix were used in a second PCR of about 6 to 12 cycles. TCRdb fed the 5' RACE reads into MiXCR, producing one record per CDR3 protein. The sample lists 850,000 to 1,100,000 distinct CDR3 sequences, roughly two fifths occurring once. Material for sequencing was blood. The receptors shown here come from a man younger than 30 in good health.

This clonotype has only a few counts. The gene calls are TRBV24-1 and TRBJ2-2; D unresolved. Germline V gene sequence: CDR1 KGHDR, CDR2 SFDVKD. The V end lost 4 bases, the J end lost 0 bases, and 11 bases lay between the germline ends. This CDR3 is 16 amino acids long. In DNA form, the CDR3 reads TGTGCCACCAGTGACCCCGGTAGTGCGAACACCGGGGAGCTGTTTTTT. Translating gives CATSDPGSANTGELFF.

This clonotype was observed a handful of times. The rearrangement links TRBV7-2 to TRBJ1-2; 10 bases line up with TRBD1. Germline lookup yields CDR1 SGHTA and CDR2 FQGNSA. V shed 7 bases, J shed 2 bases, and the junction held 16 bases outside the gene matches. The CDR3 is made up of 18 amino acids. CDR3 sequence (DNA): TGTGCCAGCACGCCACTTCCTGGGGACAGGGGTGAAAACTATGGCTACACCTTC. This codes for CASTPLPGDRGENYGYTF.

This chain connects TRBV20-1 to TRBJ1-5, with 8 nucleotides matching TRBD1. Germline V gene data show CDR1 as DFQATT and CDR2 as SNEGSKA (reference sequence). This CDR3 is built from 14 residues. The CDR3 sequence: CRPGDRLIRGPQHF. CDR3 in DNA: TGCAGGCCGGGGGACAGGTTAATTAGGGGGCCCCAGCATTTT.

CDR3 sequence (DNA): TGCGCCAGCAGCTTAGGCGAAGCAGGGTATCAGCCCCAGCATTTT. This sequence encodes CASSLGEAGYQPQHF. The chain has TRBV5-1 and TRBJ1-5, with a tentative D call TRBD1 (5 bases). CDR1 and CDR2 (germline): SGHRS, YFSETQ. CDR3 size: 15 residues. V was shortened by 2 bases and J by 5 bases, with 14 bases between the two germline ends.

The chain recombines TRBV21-1 with TRBJ2-3; the D segment call TRBD1 is taken from the table without a DNA check. TRBV21-1 is a pseudogene locus. The CDR3 sequence is 16 residues long. The CDR3 coding sequence is TGTGCCAAACGTATGACGGGGGAAACTAGCACAGATACGCAGTATTTT. This sequence encodes CAKRMTGETSTDTQYF.

This chain connects TRBV29-1 to TRBJ1-1; D is unresolved. This CDR3 is built from 12 residues. Germline V CDR1 and CDR2: SQVTM, ANQGSEA. V was cut by 6 bases and J by 1 base, with 9 bases left in between. CDR3 bases: TGCAGCGTGGTGGACGGGAACACTGAAGCTTTCTTT. Amino acid sequence: CSVVDGNTEAFF. The full variable domain, its missing parts supplied by reference TRBV29-1 and TRBJ1-1, is SAVISQKPSRDICQRGTSLTIQCQVDSQVTMMFWYRQQPGQSLTLIATANQGSEATYESGFVIDKFPISRPNLTFSTLTVSNMSPEDSSIYLCSVVDGNTEAFFGQGTRLTVV.

This chain links TRBV2 with TRBJ2-4, with D possibly being TRBD1 (5 bases). From germline, CDR1 is SNHLY and CDR2 FYNNEI. This CDR3 is built from 15 residues. The ends were cut back, 1 base at V and 5 bases at J, with 12 bases in the middle. The CDR3, as DNA: TGTGCCAGCAGTGAAGGTGGGGCGGTCCAAAACATTCAGTACTTC. Residues: CASSEGGAVQNIQYF.

The chain combines TRBV9 with TRBJ2-2; a weak D match, TRBD1 (5 bases). The CDR3 consists of 16 residues. V was pared by 4 bases and J by 1 base, with 14 bases between. Germline-derived CDR1 and CDR2 are SGDLS and YYNGEE. DNA of the CDR3: TGTGCCAGCAGCCCTACCCCAGACAGGAACACCGGGGAGCTGTTTTTT. This gives the protein CASSPTPDRNTGELFF.

In this sample, this clonotype turned up a few times. The chain carries TRBV7-9 and TRBJ2-3, with D perhaps being TRBD1 or TRBD2 (5 bases each). V was cut by 3 bases and J by 8 bases, with 6 bases left in between. CDR1 and CDR2 (germline): SEHNR, FQNEAQ (reference sequence). The CDR3 covers 11 residues. In nucleotides, the CDR3 is TGTGCCAGCAGCTTCGGGACTACGCAGTATTTT. This gives the protein CASSFGTTQYF. Supplemented by reference TRBV7-9 and TRBJ2-3, the full variable domain reads DTGVSQNPRHKITKRGQNVTFRCDPISEHNRLYWYRQTLGQGPEFLTYFQNEAQLEKSRLLSDRFSAERPKGSFSTLEIQRTEQGDSAMYLCASSFGTTQYFGPGTRLTVL.

This chain connects TRBV12-3 or TRBV12-4 to TRBJ2-7; the D is unclear. The CDR3 has 13 residues. V dropped 0 bases and J dropped 7 bases, with 10 bases sitting between them. The CDR3 nucleotides read TGTGCCAGCAGTTTAGCGAACTCGGATGAGCAGTACTTC. It codes for CASSLANSDEQYF.

This clonotype was found a few times. The rearrangement joins TRBV12-3 or TRBV12-4 to TRBJ1-2; 8 nucleotides agree with TRBD1. With 5 bases clipped from V and 4 bases from J, the junction kept 9 bases outside the gene matches. CDR3 size: 15 residues. The CDR3 protein is CASSLGQGSSYGYTF. CDR3 nucleotides: TGTGCCAGCAGTCTTGGACAGGGTTCCTCCTATGGCTACACCTTC.

The chain has TRBV10-3 and TRBJ2-1; 9 bases are shared with TRBD2. J lost 7 bases, V lost 2 bases, and 9 bases had no gene match. There are 16 residues in the CDR3. The germline V gene has CDR1 ENHRY and CDR2 SYGVKD. CDR3 residues: CAISELRGGASNEQFF. In nucleotides, the CDR3 is TGTGCCATCAGTGAGCTCCGCGGGGGGGCATCTAATGAGCAGTTCTTC.

V usage is TRBV5-4 and J usage is TRBJ1-2; no clear D gene. Trimming stripped 6 bases from V and 8 bases from J, with 23 bases between. The CDR3 runs to 15 residues. Germline V gene data show CDR1 as SGHNT and CDR2 as YYREEE (reference sequence). CDR3 loop: CASTSFLQQIGGYTF. CDR3 nucleotide sequence: TGTGCCAGCACCAGTTTCTTGCAACAGATAGGGGGCTACACCTTC.

There are many counts of this clonotype. The V call is TRBV7-3, the J call TRBJ2-3; unclear D gene. V was pared by 0 bases and J by 0 bases, with 7 bases between. Looked up from germline, CDR1 is SGHTA and CDR2 is FQGTGA. This CDR3 spans 15 amino acids. This CDR3 is CASSLTRTSTDTQYF. CDR3 DNA sequence: TGTGCCAGCAGCTTAACCAGAACTAGCACAGATACGCAGTATTTT.

The chain has TRBV27 and TRBJ2-1, with a possible D match to TRBD2 (6 bases). CDR3 length equals 17 residues. Germline V gives CDR1 MNHEY, CDR2 SMNVEV (reference sequence). The ends were cut back, 3 bases at V and 4 bases at J, with 19 bases in the middle. The CDR3 coding sequence is TGTGCCAGCAGTTTCCTTGTACCTCGGGGGATATACAATGAGCAGTTCTTC. This translates into CASSFLVPRGIYNEQFF.

This rearrangement joins TRBV7-2 to TRBJ2-7, with D perhaps matching TRBD2 (6 bases). Trimming cost V 1 base and J 4 bases, with 17 bases left between them. Germline V gene data show CDR1 as SGHTA and CDR2 as FQGNSA. This CDR3 has 16 residues. The CDR3 loop reads CASSLVGGEEGYEQYF. As DNA, the CDR3 is TGTGCCAGCAGCTTAGTAGGAGGGGAGGAGGGATACGAGCAGTACTTC.

This clonotype was counted a few times. A much bigger clone sits one base away, suggesting this may be a read error. The V and J genes are TRBV7-2 and TRBJ1-5; no definite D call. V lost 1 base to trimming and J lost 5 bases, with 3 bases between them. Germline CDR1 is SGHTA and CDR2 is FQGNSA. The CDR3 totals 12 residues. CDR3 sequence (DNA): TGTGCCAGCAGCTTAGTGGATCAGCCCCAGCATTTT. Protein: CASSLVDQPQHF.

This chain connects TRBV6-2 or TRBV6-3 to TRBJ2-7; TRBD1 matches 8 bases. Per germline, CDR1 MNHEY and CDR2 SVGEGT. The CDR3 is 14 residues long. V shed 2 bases and J 4 bases; nucleotides not matched to a gene: 4. In DNA, the CDR3 is TGTGCCAGCAGTTACGTTCAGGGGGCATACGAGCAGTACTTC. As protein: CASSYVQGAYEQYF.

This clonotype was detected a few times. The rearrangement links TRBV25-1 to TRBJ1-1; no firm D call. Deletions cut 7 bases from V and 0 bases from J, with 15 bases between. The CDR3 contains 15 residues. Germline assignment: CDR1 MGHDK and CDR2 SYGVNS. The CDR3 sequence is CASTASGVMNTEAFF. The CDR3 DNA reads as TGTGCCAGCACCGCTTCGGGCGTCATGAACACTGAAGCTTTCTTT.

There are a few counts of this clonotype. This sequence joins TRBV6-6 and TRBJ2-1; D gene unclear. The CDR3 loop spans 14 amino acids. Germline CDR1 and CDR2: MNHNY and SVGAGI (reference sequence). Trimming removed 2 bases at V and 5 bases at J, with 10 bases between. CDR3 sequence reads: CASSYPRENNEQFF. The CDR3 region has the DNA TGTGCCAGCAGTTACCCCAGAGAAAACAATGAGCAGTTCTTC.

For the CDR3, the DNA is TGCGCCAGCAGCTTGTATCCTGAAGTAACCAATGAGCAGTTCTTC. Its protein product is CASSLYPEVTNEQFF. The J gene is TRBJ2-1, the V gene TRBV5-1; the D is unclear. Trimming stripped 1 base from V and 6 bases from J, with 14 bases between. This CDR3 comprises 15 residues. Per germline, CDR1 SGHRS and CDR2 YFSETQ.

This rearrangement joins TRBV2 to TRBJ2-3, with D possibly called TRBD1 or TRBD2 (5 bases each). The CDR3 has 19 amino acids. Germline V lookup: CDR1 SNHLY, CDR2 FYNNEI. V was cut by 6 bases and J by 6 bases, with 31 bases left in between. The CDR3 coding sequence is TGTGCCAGCAGCGCTACAACGTGGGACCCCATCCAAAAGGGGGATACGCAGTATTTT. Translating it yields CASSATTWDPIQKGDTQYF.

CDR3 sequence reads: CAISESVWEQGNTGELFF. The CDR3 nucleotides read TGTGCCATCAGTGAATCGGTGTGGGAACAGGGGAACACCGGGGAGCTGTTTTTT. The J gene is TRBJ2-2, the V gene TRBV10-3; D perhaps matches TRBD1 (6 bases). Germline V lookup: CDR1 ENHRY, CDR2 SYGVKD. This CDR3 has 18 residues. Trimming left V 3 bases short and J 1 base short, with 18 bases between.

The chain has TRBV20-1 and TRBJ1-2; weak D call: TRBD1 (5 bases). This CDR3 has 12 residues. Germline lookup yields CDR1 DFQATT and CDR2 SNEGSKA (reference sequence). Trimming took 5 bases from V and 4 from J, leaving 11 bases between them. The CDR3 DNA follows: TGCAGTGCTTTTGGGACTAGCTATGGCTACACCTTC. Amino acid sequence: CSAFGTSYGYTF.

The chain uses TRBV2 and TRBJ1-4, with D unresolved. The germline CDR1 and CDR2 sequences are SNHLY and FYNNEI. V dropped 3 bases and J dropped 8 bases, with 13 bases sitting between them. This CDR3 comprises 14 residues. In DNA form, the CDR3 reads TGTGCCAGCAGTGACCCGGGTAGCGTGGAAAAACTGTTTTTT. Its protein is CASSDPGSVEKLFF.

This sequence joins TRBV12-3 or TRBV12-4 and TRBJ1-2, with a weak D call TRBD1 (5 bases). Trimming took off 5 bases at V and 13 bases at J, with 14 bases between the two ends. CDR3 length equals 11 residues. The CDR3 DNA reads TGTGCCAGCAGTCGGGGCTGGGCGAGCACCTTC. It is translated as CASSRGWASTF.

This clonotype was seen more than once but under ten times. The chain recombines TRBV2 with TRBJ2-3; TRBD2 matches 7 bases. Unmatched junction bases numbered 4, after V lost 4 bases and J lost 0 bases. The CDR3 has 15 amino acids. CDR1 is SNHLY, CDR2 FYNNEI, per germline. The CDR3 DNA reads as TGTGCCAGCAGTGGTAGCGGGCGAAGCACAGATACGCAGTATTTT. Its translation: CASSGSGRSTDTQYF.

The chain carries TRBV2 and TRBJ1-5; tentative D call: TRBD1 (5 bases). Germline values: CDR1 SNHLY, CDR2 FYNNEI. The length of the CDR3 is 14 residues. The ends were cut back, 4 bases at V and 2 bases at J, with 9 bases in the middle. CDR3 region: CASSASRGNQPQHF. The DNA for the CDR3 is TGTGCCAGCAGTGCTAGCAGGGGCAATCAGCCCCAGCATTTT.

The chain combines TRBV5-1 with TRBJ2-3; D is unresolved. V lost 3 bases to trimming and J lost 7 bases, with 12 bases between them. The V gene's germline CDR1 is SGHRS and CDR2 YFSETQ. The CDR3 is 13 amino acids. The CDR3, as DNA: TGCGCCAGCAGCTCGGCAACCAGCAATACGCAGTATTTT. It yields the protein CASSSATSNTQYF. The whole variable domain, filled in from reference TRBV5-1 and TRBJ2-3, reads KAGVTQTPRYLIKTRGQQVTLSCSPISGHRSVSWYQQTPGQGLQFLFEYFSETQRNKGNFPGRFSGRQFSNSRSEMNVSTLELGDSALYLCASSSATSNTQYFGPGTRLTVL.

CDR3 in amino acids: CASSPGQGAAEAFF. As DNA, the CDR3 is TGTGCCAGCTCACCGGGACAGGGGGCAGCTGAAGCTTTCTTT. The chain uses TRBV18 and TRBJ1-1; TRBD1 aligns across 12 bases. Germline values: CDR1 KGHSH, CDR2 LQKENI. CDR3 length: 14 amino acids. Losses at the gene ends were 3 bases for V and 6 bases for J; bases not matched to a gene: 2.